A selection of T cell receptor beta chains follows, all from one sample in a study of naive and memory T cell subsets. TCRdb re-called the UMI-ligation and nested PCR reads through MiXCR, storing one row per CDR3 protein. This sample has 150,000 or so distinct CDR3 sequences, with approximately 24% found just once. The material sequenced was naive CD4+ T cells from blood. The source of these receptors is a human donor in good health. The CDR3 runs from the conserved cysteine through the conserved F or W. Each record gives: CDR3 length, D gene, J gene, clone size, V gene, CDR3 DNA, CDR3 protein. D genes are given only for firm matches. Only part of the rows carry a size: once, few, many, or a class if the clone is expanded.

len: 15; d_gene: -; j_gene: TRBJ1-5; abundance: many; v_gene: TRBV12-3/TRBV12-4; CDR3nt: TGTGCCAGCACTCGTGGAGCAGTTAATAATCAGCCCCAGCATTTT; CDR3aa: CASTRGAVNNQPQHF
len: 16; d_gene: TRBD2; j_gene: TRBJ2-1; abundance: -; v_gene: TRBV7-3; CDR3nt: TGTGCCAGCAGCTTAATAGGGACTAGCGGATACAATGAGCAGTTCTTC; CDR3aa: CASSLIGTSGYNEQFF
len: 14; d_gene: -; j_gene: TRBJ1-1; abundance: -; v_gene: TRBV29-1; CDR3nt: TGCAGCGTTGAACCAGACGGGGGGGGAACTGAAGCTTTCTTT; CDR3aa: CSVEPDGGGTEAFF
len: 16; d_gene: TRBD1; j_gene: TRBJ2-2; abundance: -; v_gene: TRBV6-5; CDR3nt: TGTGCCAGCAAATTCAGGGGACAGACCAACACCGGGGAGCTGTTTTTT; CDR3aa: CASKFRGQTNTGELFF
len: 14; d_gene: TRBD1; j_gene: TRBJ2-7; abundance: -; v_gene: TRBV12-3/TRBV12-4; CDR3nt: TGTGCCAGCAGTTTTCAGGGGGCTAACTACGAGCAGTACTTC; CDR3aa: CASSFQGANYEQYF
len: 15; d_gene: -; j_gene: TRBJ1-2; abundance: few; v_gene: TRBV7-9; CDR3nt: TGTGCCAGCAGCGCTTCCGGGATTTCTAACTATGGCTACACCTTC; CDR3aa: CASSASGISNYGYTF
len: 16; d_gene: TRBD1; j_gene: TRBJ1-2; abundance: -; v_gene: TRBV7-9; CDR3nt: TGTGCCAGCAGCTTAGGAATCGACAGGGTATACTATGGCTACACCTTC; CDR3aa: CASSLGIDRVYYGYTF
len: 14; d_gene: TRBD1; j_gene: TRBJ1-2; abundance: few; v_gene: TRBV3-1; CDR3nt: TGTGCCAGCACCCGGACAGGGAGTAACTATGGCTACACCTTC; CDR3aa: CASTRTGSNYGYTF
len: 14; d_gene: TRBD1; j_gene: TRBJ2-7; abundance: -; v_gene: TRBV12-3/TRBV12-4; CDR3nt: TGTGCCAGCAGTCCCAGGGGGAGTAGGTACGAGCAGTACTTC; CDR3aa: CASSPRGSRYEQYF
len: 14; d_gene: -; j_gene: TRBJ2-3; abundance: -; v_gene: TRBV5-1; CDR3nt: TGCGCCAGCAGCTTACAGGGATCTGGGGATACGCAGTATTTT; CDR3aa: CASSLQGSGDTQYF
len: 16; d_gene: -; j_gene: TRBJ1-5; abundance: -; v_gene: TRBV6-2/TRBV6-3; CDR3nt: TGTGCCAGAAGTAGCCCCAAAGGATTTAGCAATCAGCCCCAGCATTTT; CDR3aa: CARSSPKGFSNQPQHF
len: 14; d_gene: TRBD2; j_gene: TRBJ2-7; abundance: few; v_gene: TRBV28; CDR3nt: TGTGCCAGCAGTCTTCGGCGGGAGCACTACGAGCAGTACTTC; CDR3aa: CASSLRREHYEQYF
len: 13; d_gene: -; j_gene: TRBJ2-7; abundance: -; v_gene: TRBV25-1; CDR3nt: TGTGCCAGCAGGGACGGAGCTCGAGACGAGCAGTACTTC; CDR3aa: CASRDGARDEQYF
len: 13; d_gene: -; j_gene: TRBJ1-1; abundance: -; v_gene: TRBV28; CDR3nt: TGTGCCAGCAGTTTATCGGGGAGGACTGAAGCTTTCTTT; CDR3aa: CASSLSGRTEAFF